Below are 14 T cell receptor beta chains sequenced from a single sample in a study of blood T cell repertoires in COVID-19. Sequencing used immunoSEQ multiplex PCR; TCRdb keeps in-frame clones, though not all of them. The table includes about 69,000 clones, approximately 84% detected once. Source material: peripheral blood. These receptors were collected from a man in his forties with COVID-19, enrolled during active disease.

The chain uses TRBV5-1 and TRBJ1-2; 11 bases are shared with TRBD1. The CDR3 is 12 residues long. The V and J ends lost 7 bases and 10 bases, in that order; junction bases with no gene match: 6. Germline V gene data show CDR1 as SGHRS and CDR2 as YFSETQ. DNA of the CDR3: TGCGCCAGCTCTGGACAGGGGGCTTCCTACACCTTC. This sequence encodes CASSGQGASYTF.

This chain connects TRBV5-1 to TRBJ1-2, with D perhaps matching TRBD1 (6 bases). The CDR3 spans 12 residues. Trimming shortened V by 1 base and J by 9 bases, and 10 bases separated the two germline ends. Germline-derived CDR1 and CDR2 are SGHRS and YFSETQ. Written as DNA, the CDR3 is TGCGCCAGCAGCTTGTCAGGGGAGAGCTACACCTTC. It yields the protein CASSLSGESYTF.

The chain joins TRBV5-8 to TRBJ2-1; D might be TRBD2 (6 bases). V was pared by 2 bases and J by 6 bases, with 15 bases between. The V gene's germline CDR1 is SGHTS and CDR2 YDEGEE. The CDR3 consists of 15 residues. The CDR3 sequence is CASSLDPGLRNEQFF. In nucleotides, the CDR3 is TGTGCCAGCAGCTTAGACCCGGGACTCCGCAATGAGCAGTTCTTC.

This chain connects TRBV6-2 or TRBV6-3 to TRBJ2-3, with unresolved D. Trimming removed 6 bases from V and 3 bases from J, with 4 bases in between. Germline V gene data show CDR1 as MNHEY and CDR2 as SVGEGT. The CDR3 extends over 11 amino acids. CDR3 sequence reads: CASSSTDTQYF. In nucleotides, the CDR3 is TGTGCCAGCAGCTCGACAGATACGCAGTATTTT.

The gene calls are TRBV5-1 and TRBJ2-1; TRBD1 is a possible D gene (5 bases). V was cut by 0 bases and J by 5 bases, with 9 bases left in between. Germline V lookup: CDR1 SGHRS, CDR2 YFSETQ. The CDR3 totals 14 residues. The CDR3 spells CASSLGGGDNEQFF. The CDR3 DNA reads as TGCGCCAGCAGCTTGGGGGGCGGCGACAATGAGCAGTTCTTC. Filled out from reference TRBV5-1 and TRBJ2-1, the complete variable domain reads KAGVTQTPRYLIKTRGQQVTLSCSPISGHRSVSWYQQTPGQGLQFLFEYFSETQRNKGNFPGRFSGRQFSNSRSEMNVSTLELGDSALYLCASSLGGGDNEQFFGPGTRLTVL.

This rearrangement joins TRBV28 to TRBJ1-1; weak D call: TRBD1 (5 bases). V lost 3 bases and J 8 bases, leaving 13 bases between the germline ends. The CDR3 extends over 13 amino acids. Germline V gene lookup returns CDR1 MDHEN and CDR2 SYDVKM. CDR3 sequence reads: CASSLGGSGEAFF. In DNA form, the CDR3 reads TGTGCCAGCAGTTTGGGGGGGTCAGGGGAAGCTTTCTTT. The entire variable domain, with the rest obtained from reference TRBV28 and TRBJ1-1, is as follows: DVKVTQSSRYLVKRTGEKVFLECVQDMDHENMFWYRQDPGLGLRLIYFSYDVKMKEKGDIPEGYSVSREKKERFSLILESASTNQTSMYLCASSLGGSGEAFFGQGTRLTVV.

The chain carries TRBV4-1 and TRBJ2-7, with 9 bases lining up with TRBD1. The CDR3 is made up of 18 amino acids. Trimming cost V 1 base and J 3 bases; bases outside gene matches: 13. The V gene's germline CDR1 is MGHRA and CDR2 YSYEKL. The CDR3 reads CASSQAPSPGQGVYEQYF. CDR3 in DNA: TGCGCCAGCAGCCAAGCCCCCAGCCCGGGACAGGGTGTCTACGAGCAGTACTTC.

V and J are TRBV5-4 and TRBJ2-7; 7 positions agree with TRBD1. This CDR3 contains 15 residues. Germline trimming cut 0 bases from V and 2 bases from J; bases unmatched to any gene: 5. Germline V lookup: CDR1 SGHNT, CDR2 YYREEE (reference sequence). CDR3 coding DNA: TGTGCCAGCAGCTTGGGACAGGGTTCTGCCTACGAGCAGTACTTC. It is translated as CASSLGQGSAYEQYF.

This clone was recorded a few times. The rearrangement uses TRBV5-4 and TRBJ1-3; TRBD1 agrees at 10 bases. Trimming removed 7 bases from V and 2 bases from J; junction bases left unmatched: 9. The CDR3 extends over 16 amino acids. CDR1 and CDR2 (germline): SGHNT, YYREEE (reference sequence). The CDR3 loop is CASGRQGATTGNTIYF. CDR3 nucleotides: TGTGCCAGCGGAAGACAGGGGGCGACTACTGGAAACACCATATATTTT.

The V call is TRBV18, the J call TRBJ2-5; D is unclear. The V end was cut by 3 bases, the J end by 1 base, with 6 bases between. The germline V gene encodes CDR1 KGHSH and CDR2 LQKENI. The CDR3 is 13 residues long. CDR3: CASSPVSQETQYF. The CDR3 DNA reads TGTGCCAGCTCACCCGTGTCCCAAGAGACCCAGTACTTC.

This clone is a singleton in its sample. One end of the junction does not line up with germline, which may come from a read error. The chain is built from TRBV15 and TRBJ1-2, with 8 bases that match TRBD1. Germline values: CDR1 LNHNV, CDR2 YYDKDF (reference sequence). This CDR3 has 12 amino acids. In DNA, the CDR3 is TGTGCCACCAGCAGAGGGACAGGGAGAGCGAGTTTC. This sequence encodes CATSRGTGRASF.

V gene TRBV5-1 combines with J gene TRBJ1-5; 7 bases are shared with TRBD1. Unmatched junction bases numbered 5, after V lost 4 bases and J lost 7 bases. Germline V gives CDR1 SGHRS, CDR2 YFSETQ. The CDR3 length is 13 residues. The CDR3 loop is CASSPAGGQPQHF. The CDR3, as DNA: TGCGCCAGCAGCCCAGCAGGGGGGCAGCCCCAGCATTTT.

The rearrangement links TRBV18 to TRBJ2-3; tentative D call: TRBD2 (5 bases). The CDR3 has 13 residues. The ends were cut back, 8 bases at V and 5 bases at J, with 14 bases in the middle. In germline, CDR1 is KGHSH, CDR2 LQKENI. The CDR3 DNA is TGTGCCAGCGCCCCCGGGGAACGAGATACGCAGTATTTT. It is translated as CASAPGERDTQYF.

The chain employs TRBV30 and TRBJ2-7, with D unresolved. The CDR3 loop spans 12 amino acids. Trimming took 5 bases from V and 1 from J, leaving 9 bases between them. Germline V gene lookup returns CDR1 GTSNPN and CDR2 SVGIG (reference sequence). The CDR3 reads CAWDDGSYEQYF. The CDR3 DNA reads as TGTGCCTGGGATGACGGGTCCTACGAGCAGTACTTC.